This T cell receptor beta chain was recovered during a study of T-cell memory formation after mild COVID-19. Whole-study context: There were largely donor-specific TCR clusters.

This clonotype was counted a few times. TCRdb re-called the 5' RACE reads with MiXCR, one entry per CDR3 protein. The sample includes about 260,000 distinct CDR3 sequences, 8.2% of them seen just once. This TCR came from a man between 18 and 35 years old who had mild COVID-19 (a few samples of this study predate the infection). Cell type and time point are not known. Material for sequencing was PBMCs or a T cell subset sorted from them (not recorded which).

The CDR3 region is CASSESNSGPYNEQFF. The DNA for the CDR3 is TGTGCCAGCAGTGAATCAAATAGCGGGCCCTACAATGAGCAGTTCTTC. The genes are TRBV25-1 and TRBJ2-1, with 7 positions matching TRBD2. In germline, CDR1 is MGHDK, CDR2 SYGVNS. The J segment lost 2 bases and the V segment lost 1 base, leaving 5 bases of the junction unmatched. The CDR3 runs 16 residues. Together with reference TRBV25-1 and TRBJ2-1, the CDR3 gives the full variable domain: EADIYQTPRYLVIGTGKKITLECSQTMGHDKMYWYQQDPGMELHLIHYSYGVNSTEKGDLSSESTVSRIRTEHFPLTLESARPSHTSQYLCASSESNSGPYNEQFFGPGTRLTVL.